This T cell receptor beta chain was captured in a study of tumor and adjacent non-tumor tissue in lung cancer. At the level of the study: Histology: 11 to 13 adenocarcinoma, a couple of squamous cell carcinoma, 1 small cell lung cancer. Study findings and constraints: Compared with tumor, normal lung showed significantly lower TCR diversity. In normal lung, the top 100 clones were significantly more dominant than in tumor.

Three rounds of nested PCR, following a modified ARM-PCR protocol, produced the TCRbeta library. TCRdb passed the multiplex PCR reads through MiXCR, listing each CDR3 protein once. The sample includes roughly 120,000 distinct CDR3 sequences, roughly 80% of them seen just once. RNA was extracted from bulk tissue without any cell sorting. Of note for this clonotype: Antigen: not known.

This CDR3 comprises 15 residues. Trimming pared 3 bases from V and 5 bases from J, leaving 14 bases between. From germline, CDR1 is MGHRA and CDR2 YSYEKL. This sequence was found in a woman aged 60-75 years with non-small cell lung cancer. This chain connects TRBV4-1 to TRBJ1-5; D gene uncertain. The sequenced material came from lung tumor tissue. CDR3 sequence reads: CASSQLGIVHQPQHF. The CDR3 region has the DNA TGCGCCAGCAGCCAGTTAGGGATTGTTCATCAGCCCCAGCATTTT.